This T cell receptor (beta chain) was found in a study of tumor-infiltrating lymphocytes in oesophageal squamous cell carcinoma. Germline CDR1 LGHDT, CDR2 YNNKEL (reference sequence). The CDR3 numbers 15 amino acids, ends counted. A remark on this clonotype: It is likely a read error, because the conserved phenylalanine at the end of the CDR3 is missing. The limits of the CDR3 on the DNA are not certain, so only TCRdb's listed CDR3 is given.

TCRdb re-analysed the PCR reads in MiXCR, keeping a single row per CDR3 protein. The sample holds some 10,000 distinct CDR3 sequences, roughly three fifths seen once. Input material: esophageal tumor tissue. V gene TRBV3-1 combines with J gene TRBJ2-1. The receptor was isolated from a male donor with esophageal squamous cell carcinoma. The CDR3: CASSQGGGYGYTFGS.